The 3 T cell receptor beta chains reported below all come from one sample, sequenced in a study of long-term antiretroviral therapy in people with HIV. The immunoSEQ assay was v3.0, run at survey level. Sequenced by immunoSEQ multiplex PCR; TCRdb stores in-frame clones only, minus some. The sample shows about 17,000 clones, around 74% of them seen only once. The material was unsorted PBMCs, obtained around 2.4 years before starting antiretroviral therapy. Receptor source: a woman between 45 and 60 years old with HIV.

This chain joins TRBV11-2 and TRBJ2-7; 7 positions match TRBD1. CDR1 and CDR2 (germline): SGHAT, FQNNGV. The length of the CDR3 is 15 residues. After removal of 5 bases from V and 0 bases from J, the junction contained 7 bases not matched to a gene. The CDR3 sequence: CASSPDRVSSYEQYV. CDR3 nucleotides: TGTGCCAGCAGCCCTGACAGGGTCAGCTCCTACGAGCAGTACGTC.

The V and J genes are TRBV27 and TRBJ1-1; TRBD1 matches 7 bases. Germline V lookup: CDR1 MNHEY, CDR2 SMNVEV (reference sequence). V was clipped by 6 bases and J by 1 base; unmatched bases: 8. CDR3 length: 15 residues. CDR3 sequence reads: CASRLRGLGNTEAFF. DNA for the CDR3: TGTGCCAGCAGGTTAAGGGGGCTCGGGAACACTGAAGCTTTCTTT.

This clone was seen more than once but under ten times. The chain has TRBV11-2 and TRBJ1-1; the D is unclear. CDR1 SGHAT and CDR2 FQNNGV come from the germline V gene. Trimming removed 3 bases at V and 1 base at J, with 12 bases between. The CDR3 contains 15 residues. The CDR3 nucleotides are TGTGCCAGCAGCTTCCTCAGGTTAGGGAACACTGAAGCTTTCTTT. Its protein product is CASSFLRLGNTEAFF.